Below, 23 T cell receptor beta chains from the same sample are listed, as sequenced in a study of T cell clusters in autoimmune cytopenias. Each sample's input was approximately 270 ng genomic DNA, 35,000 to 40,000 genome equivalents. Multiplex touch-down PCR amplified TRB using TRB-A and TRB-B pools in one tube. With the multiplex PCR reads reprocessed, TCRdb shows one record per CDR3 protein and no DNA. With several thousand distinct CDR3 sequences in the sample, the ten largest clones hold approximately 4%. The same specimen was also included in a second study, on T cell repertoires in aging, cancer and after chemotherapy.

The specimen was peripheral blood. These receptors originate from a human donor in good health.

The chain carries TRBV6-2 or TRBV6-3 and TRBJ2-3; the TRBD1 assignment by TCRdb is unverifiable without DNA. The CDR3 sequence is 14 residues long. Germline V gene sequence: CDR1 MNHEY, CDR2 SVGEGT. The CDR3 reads CAITPRGMEDTQYF.

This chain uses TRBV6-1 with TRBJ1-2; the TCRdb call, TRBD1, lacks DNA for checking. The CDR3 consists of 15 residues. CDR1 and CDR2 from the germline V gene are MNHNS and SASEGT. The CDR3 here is CASSETLGGHYGYTF.

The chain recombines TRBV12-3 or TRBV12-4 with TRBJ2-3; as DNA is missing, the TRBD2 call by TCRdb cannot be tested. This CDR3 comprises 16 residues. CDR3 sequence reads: CASLLLGLAGSDTQYF.

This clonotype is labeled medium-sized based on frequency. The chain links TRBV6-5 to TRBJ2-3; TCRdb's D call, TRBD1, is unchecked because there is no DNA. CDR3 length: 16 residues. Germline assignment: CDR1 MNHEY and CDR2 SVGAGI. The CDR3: CASSYSRGAKADTQYF.

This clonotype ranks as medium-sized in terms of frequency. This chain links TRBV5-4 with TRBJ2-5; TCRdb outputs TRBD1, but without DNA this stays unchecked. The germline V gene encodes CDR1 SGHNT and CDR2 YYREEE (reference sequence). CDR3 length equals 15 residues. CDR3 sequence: CASSTPDRGGETQYF. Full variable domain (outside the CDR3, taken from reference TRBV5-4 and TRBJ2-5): ETGVTQSPTHLIKTRGQQVTLRCSSQSGHNTVSWYQQALGQGPQFIFQYYREEENGRGNFPPRFSGLQFPNYSSELNVNALELDDSALYLCASSTPDRGGETQYFGPGTRLLVL.

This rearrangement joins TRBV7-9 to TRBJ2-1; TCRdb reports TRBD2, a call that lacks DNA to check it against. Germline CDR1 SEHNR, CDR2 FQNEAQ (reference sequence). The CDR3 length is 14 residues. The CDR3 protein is CASKSAGLNNEQFF.

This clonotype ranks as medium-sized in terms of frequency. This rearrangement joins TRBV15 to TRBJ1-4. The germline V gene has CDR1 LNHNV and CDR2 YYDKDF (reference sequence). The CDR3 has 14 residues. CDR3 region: CATSRGGEGEKLFF.

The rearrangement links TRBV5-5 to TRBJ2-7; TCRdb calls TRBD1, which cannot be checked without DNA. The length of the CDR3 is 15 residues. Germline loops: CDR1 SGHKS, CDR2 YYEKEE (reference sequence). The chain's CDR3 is CASSLAGTGVYEQYF.

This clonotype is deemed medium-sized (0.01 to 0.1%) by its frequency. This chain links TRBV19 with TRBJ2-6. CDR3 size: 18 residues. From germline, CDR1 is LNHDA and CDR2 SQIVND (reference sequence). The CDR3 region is CASSIALGYSSGANVLTF.

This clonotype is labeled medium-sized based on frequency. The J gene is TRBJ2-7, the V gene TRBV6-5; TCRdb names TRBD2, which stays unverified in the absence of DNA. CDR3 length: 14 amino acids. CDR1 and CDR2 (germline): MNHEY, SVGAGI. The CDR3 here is CASSFGTTSAEQYF.

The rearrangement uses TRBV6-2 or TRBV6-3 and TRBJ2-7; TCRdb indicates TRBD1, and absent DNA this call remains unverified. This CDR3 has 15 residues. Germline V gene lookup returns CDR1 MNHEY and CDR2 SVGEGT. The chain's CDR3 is CASSYSGTVAYEQYF.

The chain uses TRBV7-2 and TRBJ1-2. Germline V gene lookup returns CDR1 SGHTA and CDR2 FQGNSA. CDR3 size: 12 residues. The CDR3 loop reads CASSSGLYGYTF.

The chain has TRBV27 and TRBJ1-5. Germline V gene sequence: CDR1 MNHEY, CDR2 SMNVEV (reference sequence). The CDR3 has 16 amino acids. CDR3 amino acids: CASRLSNSHPNQPQHF.

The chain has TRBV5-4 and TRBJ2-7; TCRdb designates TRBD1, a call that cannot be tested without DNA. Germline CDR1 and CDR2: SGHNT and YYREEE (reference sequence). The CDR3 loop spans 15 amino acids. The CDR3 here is CASTQGTGVGYEQYF.

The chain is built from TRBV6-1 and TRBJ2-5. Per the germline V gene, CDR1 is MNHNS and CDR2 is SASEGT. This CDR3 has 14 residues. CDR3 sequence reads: CASSDGVLVGTQYF.

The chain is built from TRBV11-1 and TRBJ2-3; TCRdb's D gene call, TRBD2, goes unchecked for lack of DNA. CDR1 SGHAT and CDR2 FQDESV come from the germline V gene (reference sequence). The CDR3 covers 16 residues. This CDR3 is CASSLVTSGAADTQYF.

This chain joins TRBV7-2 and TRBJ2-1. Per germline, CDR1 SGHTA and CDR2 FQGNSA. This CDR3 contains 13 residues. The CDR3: CASSLAQQNEQFF.

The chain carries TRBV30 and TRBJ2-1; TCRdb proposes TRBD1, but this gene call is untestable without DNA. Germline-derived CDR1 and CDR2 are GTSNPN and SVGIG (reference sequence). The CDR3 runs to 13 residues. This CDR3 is CAWSDGQYGEQFF.

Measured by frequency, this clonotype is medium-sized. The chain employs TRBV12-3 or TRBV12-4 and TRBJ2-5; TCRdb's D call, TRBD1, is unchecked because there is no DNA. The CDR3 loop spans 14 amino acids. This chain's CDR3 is CASSSRTGRETQYF.

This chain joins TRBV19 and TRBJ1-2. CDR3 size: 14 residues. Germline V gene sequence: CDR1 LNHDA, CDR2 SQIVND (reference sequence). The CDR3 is CASTTSRRVDGYTF. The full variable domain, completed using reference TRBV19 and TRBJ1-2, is DGGITQSPKYLFRKEGQNVTLSCEQNLNHDAMYWYRQDPGQGLRLIYYSQIVNDFQKGDIAEGYSVSREKKESFPLTVTSAQKNPTAFYLCASTTSRRVDGYTFGSGTRLTVV.

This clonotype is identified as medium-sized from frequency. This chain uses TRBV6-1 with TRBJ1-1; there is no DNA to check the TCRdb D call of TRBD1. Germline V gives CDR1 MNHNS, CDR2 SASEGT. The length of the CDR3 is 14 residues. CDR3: CASSGVPDGTEAFF.

This chain's CDR3 is CSARDPQDTNTGELFF. The chain employs TRBV20-1 and TRBJ2-2; without DNA, the TCRdb call of TRBD1 cannot be checked. The CDR3 consists of 16 residues. Germline values: CDR1 DFQATT, CDR2 SNEGSKA (reference sequence).

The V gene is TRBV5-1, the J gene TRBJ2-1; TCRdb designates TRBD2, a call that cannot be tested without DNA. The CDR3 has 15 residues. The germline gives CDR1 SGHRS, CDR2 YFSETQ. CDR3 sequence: CASSFTSGTYNEQFF.